This T cell receptor (beta chain) came from a study of blood T cell repertoires in COVID-19. Assay: immunoSEQ multiplex PCR; the TCRdb copy retains only in-frame clones and omits some. The table has 150,000 to 200,000 clones, 85% to 90% seen once. Sequenced sample: peripheral blood. The receptors derive from an elderly woman in a cohort sampled during active or convalescent COVID-19.

V gene TRBV2 combines with J gene TRBJ2-1; 8 bases line up with TRBD2. CDR1 and CDR2 from the germline V gene are SNHLY and FYNNEI. V lost 2 bases, J lost 7 bases, and 7 bases stayed unmatched. The CDR3 sequence is 15 residues long. The CDR3 is CASSETGRAENEQFF. As DNA, the CDR3 is TGTGCCAGCAGTGAAACCGGGAGGGCAGAGAATGAGCAGTTCTTC.